This record concerns one T cell receptor beta chain sequence. Its antigen is still unknown. This CDR3 region has 16 residues. The V segment lost 3 bases and the J segment 4 bases; nucleotides outside the gene matches: 8. Germline-derived CDR1 and CDR2 are SGHTS and YDEGEE. The data were taken from a study of Ad26.COV2.S vaccination and SARS-CoV-2 variants. Study as a whole: Intramuscularly, Ad26.COV2.S was given either once or twice, 56 days apart. Study-level results: Reportedly, after vaccination the spike-specific CD8+ and CD4+ T cell responses displayed substantial breadth.

Treatment of the sample: 19 received Ad26.COV2.S at low or high dose, single or two shots; 5 received placebo; per-sample allocation not given. Sampling was performed 63 days after the first vaccine or placebo injection. Wuhan-strain SARS-CoV-2 spike was expressed by the Ad26 vector that made up the vaccine. Sequenced by immunoSEQ multiplex PCR; TCRdb stores in-frame clones only, minus some. The sample has around 310,000 clones; roughly 90% are singletons. The sequence was collected from a person aged 18-65 years who received the Ad26.COV2.S COVID-19 vaccine or a placebo. The source material was peripheral blood, sampled in a trial of Ad26.COV2.S vaccine versus placebo. The rearrangement joins TRBV5-8 to TRBJ2-2; TRBD1 agrees at 8 bases. CDR3 amino acids: CASSSDRGRGTGELFF. The CDR3 nucleotides read TGTGCCAGCAGCTCCGACAGGGGAAGAGGCACCGGGGAGCTGTTTTTT.